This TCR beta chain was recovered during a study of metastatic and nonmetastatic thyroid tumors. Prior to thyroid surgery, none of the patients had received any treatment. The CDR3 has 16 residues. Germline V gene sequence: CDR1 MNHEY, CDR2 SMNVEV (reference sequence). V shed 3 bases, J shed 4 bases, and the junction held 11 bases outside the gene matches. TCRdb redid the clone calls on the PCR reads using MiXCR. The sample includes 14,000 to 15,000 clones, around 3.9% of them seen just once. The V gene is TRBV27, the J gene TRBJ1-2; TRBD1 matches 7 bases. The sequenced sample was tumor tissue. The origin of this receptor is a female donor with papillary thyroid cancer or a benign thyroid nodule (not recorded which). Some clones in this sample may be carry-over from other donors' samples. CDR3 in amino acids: CASSLSTPGTVYGYTF. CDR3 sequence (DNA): TGTGCCAGCAGTTTGTCCACCCCCGGGACAGTCTATGGCTACACCTTC.